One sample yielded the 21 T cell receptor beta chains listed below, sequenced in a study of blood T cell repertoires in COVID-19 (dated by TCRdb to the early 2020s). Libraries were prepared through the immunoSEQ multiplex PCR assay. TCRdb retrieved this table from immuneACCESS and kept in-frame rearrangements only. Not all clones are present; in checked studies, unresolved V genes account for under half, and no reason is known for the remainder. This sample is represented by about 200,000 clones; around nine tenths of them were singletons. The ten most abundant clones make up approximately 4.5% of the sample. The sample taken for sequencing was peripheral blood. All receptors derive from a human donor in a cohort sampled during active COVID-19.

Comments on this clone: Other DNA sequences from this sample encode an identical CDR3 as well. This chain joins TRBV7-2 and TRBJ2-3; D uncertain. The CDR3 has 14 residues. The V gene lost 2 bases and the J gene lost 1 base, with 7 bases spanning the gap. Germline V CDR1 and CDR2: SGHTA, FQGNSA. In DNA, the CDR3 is TGTGCCAGCAGCTTATCCCGGGGCACAGATACGCAGTATTTT. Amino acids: CASSLSRGTDTQYF.

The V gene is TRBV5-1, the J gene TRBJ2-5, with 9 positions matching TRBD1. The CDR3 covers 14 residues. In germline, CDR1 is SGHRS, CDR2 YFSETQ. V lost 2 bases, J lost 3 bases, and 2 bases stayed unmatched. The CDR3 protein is CASSFRTGEETQYF. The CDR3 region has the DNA TGCGCCAGCAGCTTCAGGACAGGGGAAGAGACCCAGTACTTC.

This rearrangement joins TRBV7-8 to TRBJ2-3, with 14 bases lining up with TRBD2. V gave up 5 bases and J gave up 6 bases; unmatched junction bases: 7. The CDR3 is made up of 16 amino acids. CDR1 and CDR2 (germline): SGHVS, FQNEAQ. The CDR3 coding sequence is TGTGCCAGCAGCAGACTAGCGGGGGGGTCTGGCGATACGCAGTATTTT. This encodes CASSRLAGGSGDTQYF.

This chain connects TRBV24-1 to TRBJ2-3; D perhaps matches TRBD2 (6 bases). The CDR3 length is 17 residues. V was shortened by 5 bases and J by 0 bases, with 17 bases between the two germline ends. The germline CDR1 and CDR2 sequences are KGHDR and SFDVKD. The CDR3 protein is CATSGTPDGGSTDTQYF. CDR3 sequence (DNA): TGTGCCACCAGTGGAACTCCTGACGGGGGTAGCACAGATACGCAGTATTTT.

The CDR3 DNA sequence: TGCAGTGCTAGCGGGAGTGAGACCCAGTACTTC. Protein sequence: CSASGSETQYF. The chain uses TRBV20-1 and TRBJ2-5, with a tentative D call TRBD2 (6 bases). Germline lookup yields CDR1 DFQATT and CDR2 SNEGSKA (reference sequence). Trimming removed 3 bases from V and 5 bases from J, with 7 bases in between. This CDR3 is built from 11 residues.

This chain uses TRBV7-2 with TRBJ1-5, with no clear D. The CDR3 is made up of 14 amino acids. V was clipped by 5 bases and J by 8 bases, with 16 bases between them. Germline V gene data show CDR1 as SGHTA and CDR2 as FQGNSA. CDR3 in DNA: TGTGCCAGCAGCCCTAGAGGACGGAGGGAGCCCCAGCATTTT. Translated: CASSPRGRREPQHF.

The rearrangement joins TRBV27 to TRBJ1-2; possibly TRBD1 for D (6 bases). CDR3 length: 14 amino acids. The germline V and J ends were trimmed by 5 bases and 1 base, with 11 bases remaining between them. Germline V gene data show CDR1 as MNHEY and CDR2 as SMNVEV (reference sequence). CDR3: CASSGRDNNYGYTF. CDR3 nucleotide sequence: TGTGCCAGCAGTGGCCGGGACAATAACTATGGCTACACCTTC.

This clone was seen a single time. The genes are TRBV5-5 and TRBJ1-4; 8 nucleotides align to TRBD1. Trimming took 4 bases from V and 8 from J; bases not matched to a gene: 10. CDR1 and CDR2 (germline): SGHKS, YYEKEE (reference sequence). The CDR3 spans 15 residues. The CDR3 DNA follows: TGTGCCAGCAGCCTAGGACAGGGCGTTAGAGAAAAACTGTTTTTT. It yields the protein CASSLGQGVREKLFF.

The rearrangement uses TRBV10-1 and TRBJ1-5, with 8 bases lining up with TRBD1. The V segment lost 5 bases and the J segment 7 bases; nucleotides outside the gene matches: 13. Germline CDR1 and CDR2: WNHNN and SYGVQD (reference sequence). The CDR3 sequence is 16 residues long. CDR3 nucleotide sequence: TGCGCCAGCAGTCCCCCTCGGGACAGGAGGAACCAGCCCCAGCATTTT. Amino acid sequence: CASSPPRDRRNQPQHF.

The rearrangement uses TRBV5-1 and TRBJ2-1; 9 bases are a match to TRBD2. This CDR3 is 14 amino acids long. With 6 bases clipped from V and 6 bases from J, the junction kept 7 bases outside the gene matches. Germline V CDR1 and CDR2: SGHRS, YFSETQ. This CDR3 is CASTLAGTGNEQFF. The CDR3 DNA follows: TGCGCCAGCACTCTAGCGGGAACGGGCAATGAGCAGTTCTTC. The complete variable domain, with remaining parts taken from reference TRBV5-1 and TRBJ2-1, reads KAGVTQTPRYLIKTRGQQVTLSCSPISGHRSVSWYQQTPGQGLQFLFEYFSETQRNKGNFPGRFSGRQFSNSRSEMNVSTLELGDSALYLCASTLAGTGNEQFFGPGTRLTVL.

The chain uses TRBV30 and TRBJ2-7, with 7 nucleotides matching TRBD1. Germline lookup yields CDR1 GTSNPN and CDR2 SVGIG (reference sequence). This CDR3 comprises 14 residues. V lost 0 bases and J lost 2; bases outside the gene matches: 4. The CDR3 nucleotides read TGTGCCTGGAGTGTCACAGGGGTAGCCTACGAGCAGTACTTC. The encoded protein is CAWSVTGVAYEQYF.

The chain's CDR3 is CASTRDSAFTPYF. DNA of the CDR3: TGTGCCAGCACGAGGGACAGCGCTTTTACCCCATACTTC. J is TRBJ2-7 and V is TRBV2; 7 bases agree with TRBD1. Per the germline V gene, CDR1 is SNHLY and CDR2 is FYNNEI. V gave up 7 bases and J gave up 13 bases; unmatched junction bases: 16. The CDR3 loop spans 13 amino acids.

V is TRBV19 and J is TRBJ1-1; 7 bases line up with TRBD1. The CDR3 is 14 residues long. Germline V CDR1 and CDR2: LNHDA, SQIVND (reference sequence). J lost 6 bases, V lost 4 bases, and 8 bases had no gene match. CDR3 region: CASSTTGMRAEAFF. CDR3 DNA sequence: TGTGCCAGTAGTACGACAGGGATGCGCGCTGAAGCTTTCTTT.

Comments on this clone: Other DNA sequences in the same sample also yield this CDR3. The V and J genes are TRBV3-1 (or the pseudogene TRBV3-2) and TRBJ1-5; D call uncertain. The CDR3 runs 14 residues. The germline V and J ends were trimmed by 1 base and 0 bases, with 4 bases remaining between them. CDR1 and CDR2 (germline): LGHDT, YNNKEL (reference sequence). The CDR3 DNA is TGTGCCAGCAGCCAAGCGGGTAGCAATCAGCCCCAGCATTTT. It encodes CASSQAGSNQPQHF.

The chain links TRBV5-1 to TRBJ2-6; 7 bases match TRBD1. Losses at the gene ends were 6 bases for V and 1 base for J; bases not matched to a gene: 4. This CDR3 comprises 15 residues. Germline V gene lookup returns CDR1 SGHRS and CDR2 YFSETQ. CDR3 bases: TGCGCCAGCACCCCGACAGGGTCTGGGGCCAACGTCCTGACTTTC. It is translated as CASTPTGSGANVLTF.

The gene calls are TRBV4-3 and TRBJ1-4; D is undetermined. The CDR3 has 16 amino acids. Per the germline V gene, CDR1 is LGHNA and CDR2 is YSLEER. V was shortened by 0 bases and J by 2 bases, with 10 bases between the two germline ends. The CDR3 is CASSQDYDGTNEKLFF. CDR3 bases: TGCGCCAGCAGCCAAGATTACGACGGGACTAATGAAAAACTGTTTTTT.

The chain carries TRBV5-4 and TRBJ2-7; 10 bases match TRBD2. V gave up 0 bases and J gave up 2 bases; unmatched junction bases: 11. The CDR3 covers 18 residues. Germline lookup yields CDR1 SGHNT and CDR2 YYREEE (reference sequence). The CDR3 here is CASSLASGGAQRPYEQYF. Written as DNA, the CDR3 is TGTGCCAGCAGCTTGGCGAGCGGGGGGGCCCAACGACCCTACGAGCAGTACTTC. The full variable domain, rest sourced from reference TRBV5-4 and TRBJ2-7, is ETGVTQSPTHLIKTRGQQVTLRCSSQSGHNTVSWYQQALGQGPQFIFQYYREEENGRGNFPPRFSGLQFPNYSSELNVNALELDDSALYLCASSLASGGAQRPYEQYFGPGTRLTVT.

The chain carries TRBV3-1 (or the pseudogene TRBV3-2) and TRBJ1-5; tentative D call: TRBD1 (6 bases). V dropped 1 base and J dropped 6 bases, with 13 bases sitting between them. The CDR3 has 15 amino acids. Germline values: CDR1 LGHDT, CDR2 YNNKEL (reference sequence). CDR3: CASSQGSSGVQPQHF. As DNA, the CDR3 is TGTGCCAGCAGCCAAGGATCCTCAGGGGTTCAGCCCCAGCATTTT.

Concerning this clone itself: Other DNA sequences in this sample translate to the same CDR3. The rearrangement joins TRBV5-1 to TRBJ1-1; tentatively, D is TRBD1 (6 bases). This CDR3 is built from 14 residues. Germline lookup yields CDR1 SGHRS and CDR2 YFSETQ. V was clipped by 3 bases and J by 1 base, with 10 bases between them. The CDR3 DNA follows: TGCGCCAGCAGCTCCCGGACAGCGAACACTGAAGCTTTCTTT. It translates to CASSSRTANTEAFF.

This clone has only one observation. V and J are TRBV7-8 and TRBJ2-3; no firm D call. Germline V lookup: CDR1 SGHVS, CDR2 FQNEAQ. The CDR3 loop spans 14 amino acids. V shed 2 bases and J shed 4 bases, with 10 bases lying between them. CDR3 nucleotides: TGTGCCAGCAGCTTATTTCGAGAATCAGATACGCAGTATTTT. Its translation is CASSLFRESDTQYF.

CDR3 loop: CASSHKRSYEQYF. Here the CDR3 DNA reads TGTGCCAGCTCCCACAAGCGCTCATACGAGCAGTACTTC. The genes are TRBV18 and TRBJ2-7; D is ambiguous. The CDR3 sequence is 13 residues long. CDR1 KGHSH and CDR2 LQKENI come from the germline V gene. The ends were cut back, 6 bases at V and 4 bases at J, with 13 bases in the middle.